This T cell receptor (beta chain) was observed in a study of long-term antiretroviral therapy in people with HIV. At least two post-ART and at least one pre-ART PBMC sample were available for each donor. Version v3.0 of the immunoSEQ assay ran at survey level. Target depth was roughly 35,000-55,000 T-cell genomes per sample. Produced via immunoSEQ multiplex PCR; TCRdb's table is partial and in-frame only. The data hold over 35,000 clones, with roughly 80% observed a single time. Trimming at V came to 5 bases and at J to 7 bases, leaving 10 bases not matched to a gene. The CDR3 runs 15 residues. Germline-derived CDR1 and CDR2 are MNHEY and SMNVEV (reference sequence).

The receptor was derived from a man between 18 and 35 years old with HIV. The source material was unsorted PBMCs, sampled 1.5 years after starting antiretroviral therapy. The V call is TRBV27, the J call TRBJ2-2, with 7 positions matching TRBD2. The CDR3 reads CASSLLTSSDGELFF. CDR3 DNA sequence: TGTGCCAGCAGTCTCCTGACTAGCTCAGACGGGGAGCTGTTTTTT.